The 18 T cell receptor beta chains below were found in one sample sequenced in a study of blood T cell repertoires in COVID-19. Assay: immunoSEQ multiplex PCR; the TCRdb copy retains only in-frame clones and omits some. There are fewer than 250,000 clones in the sample; around 89% occur only once, and approximately 2.6% lies in the top ten. The sequenced material came from peripheral blood. Receptor source: a man aged 25-40 years with COVID-19, enrolled during active disease.

V usage is TRBV6-2 or TRBV6-3 and J usage is TRBJ1-2; no firm D call. Germline V gives CDR1 MNHEY, CDR2 SVGEGT. Trimming shortened V by 4 bases and J by 0 bases, and 6 bases separated the two germline ends. This CDR3 is 13 amino acids long. CDR3 bases: TGTGCCAGCAGTTCACATACTAACTATGGCTACACCTTC. It codes for CASSSHTNYGYTF.

The rearrangement links TRBV3-1 (or the pseudogene TRBV3-2) to TRBJ2-7; TRBD1 agrees at 8 bases. CDR3 length equals 20 residues. Germline lookup yields CDR1 LGHDT and CDR2 YNNKEL (reference sequence). V trimming: 2 bases; J trimming: 2 bases; junction bases outside the gene matches: 20. In DNA, the CDR3 is TGTGCCAGCAGCCAACCAGGAGTTAGACCCGGACCGGGACAGGCCTACGAGCAGTACTTC. Translating it yields CASSQPGVRPGPGQAYEQYF.

This clone was detected only once. Here the CDR3 DNA reads TGTGCCAGCAGCCTTGGTCAGGGCTATCAGCCCCAGCATTTT. Its translation: CASSLGQGYQPQHF. This sequence joins TRBV3-1 (or the pseudogene TRBV3-2) and TRBJ1-5, with a weak D call TRBD1 (5 bases). The CDR3 runs 14 residues. Trimming took 4 bases from V and 5 from J, leaving 12 bases between them. Per the germline V gene, CDR1 is LGHDT and CDR2 is YNNKEL (reference sequence).

This rearrangement joins TRBV7-3 to TRBJ2-7; D is unclear. V dropped 5 bases and J dropped 3 bases, with 11 bases sitting between them. The CDR3 sequence is 13 residues long. Germline-derived CDR1 and CDR2 are SGHTA and FQGTGA. CDR3 coding DNA: TGTGCCAGCAGCCCCCCCCCAGGCTACGAGCAGTACTTC. Amino acids: CASSPPPGYEQYF.

The rearrangement joins TRBV27 to TRBJ2-7; possibly TRBD2 for D (6 bases). The CDR3 loop spans 16 amino acids. V was pared by 5 bases and J by 2 bases, with 19 bases between. Germline values: CDR1 MNHEY, CDR2 SMNVEV (reference sequence). The CDR3 here is CASSARVTGDTYEQYF. The DNA for the CDR3 is TGTGCCAGCAGTGCCCGGGTGACGGGGGATACCTACGAGCAGTACTTC.

This clone was observed once. The rearrangement uses TRBV5-1 and TRBJ1-4; 7 bases agree with TRBD1. The J segment lost 5 bases and the V segment lost 7 bases, leaving 2 bases of the junction unmatched. The CDR3 contains 12 residues. Germline V gene data show CDR1 as SGHRS and CDR2 as YFSETQ. Here the CDR3 reads CASGTDNEKLFF. CDR3 DNA sequence: TGCGCCAGCGGGACAGACAATGAAAAACTGTTTTTT.

The V call is TRBV18, the J call TRBJ1-1, with 8 bases that match TRBD1. V lost 3 bases, J lost 5 bases, and 2 bases stayed unmatched. This CDR3 is built from 13 residues. Germline V gene data show CDR1 as KGHSH and CDR2 as LQKENI. The DNA for the CDR3 is TGTGCCAGCTCACCGGACAGGGAGACTGAAGCTTTCTTT. This translates into CASSPDRETEAFF.

The chain couples TRBV15 to TRBJ1-6, with a possible D match to TRBD1 (6 bases). The CDR3 has 16 amino acids. From germline, CDR1 is LNHNV and CDR2 YYDKDF (reference sequence). Trimming shortened V by 1 base and J by 4 bases, and 11 bases separated the two germline ends. This CDR3 reads CATSRGSGTYNSPLHF. For the CDR3, the DNA is TGTGCCACCAGCAGAGGTAGCGGGACATATAATTCACCCCTCCACTTT.

This clone appeared a few times. The chain combines TRBV18 with TRBJ1-6, with 7 bases lining up with TRBD1. Germline-derived CDR1 and CDR2 are KGHSH and LQKENI. This CDR3 region has 16 residues. The V gene end was trimmed by 4 bases and the J gene end by 9 bases; junction bases not matched to a gene: 12. CDR3 region: CASSLLGGQTFSPLHF. Written as DNA, the CDR3 is TGTGCCAGCTCACTCTTAGGGGGACAGACTTTTTCACCCCTCCACTTT.

The chain carries TRBV13 and TRBJ1-5; D might be TRBD1 (6 bases). The germline V and J ends were trimmed by 5 bases and 5 bases, with 16 bases remaining between them. CDR3 size: 15 residues. From germline, CDR1 is PRHDT and CDR2 FYEKMQ (reference sequence). CDR3 in DNA: TGTGCCAGCAGCACCTCCGGGACAAGATATCAGCCCCAGCATTTT. It is translated as CASSTSGTRYQPQHF. Together with reference TRBV13 and TRBJ1-5, the CDR3 gives the full variable domain: AAGVIQSPRHLIKEKRETATLKCYPIPRHDTVYWYQQGPGQDPQFLISFYEKMQSDKGSIPDRFSAQQFSDYHSELNMSSLELGDSALYFCASSTSGTRYQPQHFGDGTRLSIL.

The V gene is TRBV12-5, the J gene TRBJ1-2; D is uncertain. V lost 0 bases, J lost 0 bases, and 17 bases lay in between. The germline V gene has CDR1 LGHNT and CDR2 FRNRAP. This CDR3 comprises 18 residues. The CDR3 region has the DNA TGTGCTAGTGGTTTGGTACTAGTAGGCGGCTACTCTAACTATGGCTACACCTTC. Translated, it gives CASGLVLVGGYSNYGYTF.

The chain couples TRBV11-1 to TRBJ2-1; D remains unclear. The CDR3 sequence is 14 residues long. V lost 5 bases and J lost 5, with 13 bases in between. CDR1 and CDR2 from the germline V gene are SGHAT and FQDESV (reference sequence). The CDR3 sequence is CASSPAPQNNEQFF. The CDR3 nucleotides read TGTGCCAGCAGCCCTGCCCCACAAAACAATGAGCAGTTCTTC.

The chain employs TRBV5-3 and TRBJ2-1, with D perhaps TRBD2 (6 bases). TRBV5-3 falls under the ORF class, with uncertain function. V was shortened by 3 bases and J by 0 bases, with 19 bases between the two germline ends. The CDR3 is made up of 18 amino acids. This CDR3 reads CARSWKTSGRLSYNEQFF. CDR3 DNA: TGTGCCAGAAGCTGGAAGACAAGCGGGCGGCTCTCCTACAATGAGCAGTTCTTC.

The chain has TRBV18 and TRBJ1-2; 7 nucleotides line up with TRBD1. The CDR3 spans 15 residues. Germline values: CDR1 KGHSH, CDR2 LQKENI. Trimming removed 3 bases from V and 0 bases from J; junction bases left unmatched: 4. In nucleotides, the CDR3 is TGTGCCAGCTCACCGGGACAGTTCTCTAACTATGGCTACACCTTC. Translation gives CASSPGQFSNYGYTF.

The V call is TRBV9, the J call TRBJ1-5; D is ambiguous. There are 13 residues in the CDR3. V was clipped by 3 bases and J by 5 bases, with 9 bases between them. CDR1 SGDLS and CDR2 YYNGEE come from the germline V gene. CDR3 nucleotide sequence: TGTGCCAGCAGCGAGGAAGAGGATCAGCCCCAGCATTTT. It translates to CASSEEEDQPQHF.

The V and J genes are TRBV28 and TRBJ1-2; 9 nucleotides align to TRBD1. From germline, CDR1 is MDHEN and CDR2 SYDVKM. The trim removed 5 bases at V and 8 bases at J, leaving 12 bases unmatched. The CDR3 runs to 15 residues. The CDR3 region is CASSLVPGQGQGYTF. The CDR3 DNA reads as TGTGCCAGCAGTCTAGTCCCGGGACAGGGTCAGGGCTACACCTTC.

This sequence joins TRBV6-5 and TRBJ2-2; no reliable D call. V was cut by 7 bases and J by 0 bases, with 9 bases left in between. CDR1 and CDR2 (germline): MNHEY, SVGAGI. CDR3 length equals 14 residues. The CDR3 reads CASKTGANTGELFF. DNA for the CDR3: TGTGCCAGCAAAACCGGAGCGAACACCGGGGAGCTGTTTTTT.

This clone was seen only once. The genes are TRBV13 and TRBJ2-7; D gene ambiguous. The germline V and J ends were trimmed by 3 bases and 3 bases, with 15 bases remaining between them. This CDR3 comprises 15 residues. The germline gives CDR1 PRHDT, CDR2 FYEKMQ (reference sequence). The CDR3: CASSFQYDADYEQYF. CDR3 nucleotides: TGTGCCAGCAGCTTTCAGTACGACGCGGACTACGAGCAGTACTTC.